The 18 T cell receptor beta chains reported below all come from one sample, sequenced in a study of shared clonotypes between healthy human individuals. Selected positively for CCR7 and CD45RO-negative, naive CD8 cells excluded terminally differentiated effector memory CD45RA+ cells. Libraries were prepared by immunoSEQ multiplex PCR; TCRdb keeps only in-frame clonotypes and omits some of them. This table holds millions of clones, 85% to 95% found once. Material: naive CD8+ T cells from PBMCs. These receptors were taken from a man in his late teens or twenties in good health. Some clones in this sample may be carry-over from other donors' samples.

This clone has just one count. This sequence joins TRBV7-9 and TRBJ1-2; 7 bases align to TRBD1. V lost 5 bases, J lost 4 bases, and 16 bases stayed unmatched. Germline CDR1 SEHNR, CDR2 FQNEAQ (reference sequence). The CDR3 runs 17 residues. The CDR3 sequence is CASSPTLRDSVVYGYTF. CDR3 sequence (DNA): TGTGCCAGCAGCCCAACACTCCGGGACAGCGTGGTCTATGGCTACACCTTC.

Regarding this clone: The same CDR3 is also encoded by other DNA sequences in this sample. The V and J genes are TRBV28 and TRBJ2-3; 8 positions match TRBD1. Germline V gene data show CDR1 as MDHEN and CDR2 as SYDVKM. V shed 4 bases and J 0 bases; nucleotides not matched to a gene: 3. The CDR3 loop spans 15 amino acids. The CDR3 loop is CASSSGGVSTDTQYF. CDR3 DNA: TGTGCCAGCAGTTCAGGGGGCGTCAGCACAGATACGCAGTATTTT.

The chain is built from TRBV28 and TRBJ2-4; D perhaps matches TRBD1 (5 bases). Germline CDR1 reads MDHEN; CDR2 reads SYDVKM. The V and J ends lost 5 bases and 9 bases respectively, with 17 bases between them. The CDR3 loop spans 14 amino acids. The CDR3, as DNA: TGTGCCAGCAGTCTAGGGATCGGTAGGGGCATTCAGTACTTC. Its protein is CASSLGIGRGIQYF. Using reference TRBV28 and TRBJ2-4 for the parts outside the CDR3, the full variable domain is DVKVTQSSRYLVKRTGEKVFLECVQDMDHENMFWYRQDPGLGLRLIYFSYDVKMKEKGDIPEGYSVSREKKERFSLILESASTNQTSMYLCASSLGIGRGIQYFGAGTRLSVL.

The chain employs TRBV7-6 and TRBJ2-7; the match to TRBD1 covers 10 bases. Germline CDR1 and CDR2: SGHVS and FNYEAQ. The CDR3 has 14 amino acids. Germline trimming cut 8 bases from V and 7 bases from J; bases unmatched to any gene: 11. The DNA for the CDR3 is TGTGCCAGCGGCCTGGGGACAGGGGTTTCAGAGCAGTACTTC. It codes for CASGLGTGVSEQYF.

V usage is TRBV21-1 and J usage is TRBJ2-7; no DNA check was done on the table's D call, TRBD1. TRBV21-1 constitutes a pseudogene. The CDR3 sequence is 14 residues long. CDR3 sequence reads: CAINYGQSTYEQYF. The CDR3 nucleotides are TGTGCCATCAACTACGGACAGTCAACGTACGAGCAGTACTTC.

This clone occurred once. The V gene is TRBV10-2, the J gene TRBJ1-3; D gene ambiguous. Germline assignment: CDR1 WSHSY and CDR2 SAAADI. The V end was cut by 4 bases, the J end by 4 bases, with 11 bases between. This CDR3 is built from 14 residues. The CDR3 sequence: CASSAGVEGNTIYF. In DNA, the CDR3 is TGCGCCAGCAGTGCTGGGGTCGAAGGAAACACCATATATTTT.

The rearrangement links TRBV27 to TRBJ2-7; tentatively, D is TRBD1 (5 bases). This CDR3 contains 14 residues. Trimming removed 3 bases at V and 3 bases at J, with 12 bases between. CDR1 is MNHEY, CDR2 SMNVEV, per germline (reference sequence). The CDR3 sequence: CASSFQGALYEQYF. The CDR3 nucleotides are TGTGCCAGCAGTTTTCAAGGGGCGCTCTACGAGCAGTACTTC.

The chain couples TRBV4-3 to TRBJ1-1; no definite D call. CDR1 is LGHNA, CDR2 YSLEER, per germline. V was shortened by 5 bases and J by 6 bases, with 13 bases between the two germline ends. The CDR3 has 13 residues. The CDR3, as DNA: TGCGCCAGCAGCTACGGCGTCCGATCTGAAGCTTTCTTT. It is translated as CASSYGVRSEAFF.

Remarks on this clone: At the DNA level, this CDR3 is encoded by other sequences in the same sample as well. In nucleotides, the CDR3 is TGTGCCAGCAGTTTCAATAGCAATCAGCCCCAGCATTTT. Protein: CASSFNSNQPQHF. V usage is TRBV28 and J usage is TRBJ1-5; D gene ambiguous. The CDR3 runs to 13 residues. V gave up 3 bases and J gave up 0 bases, with 3 bases separating them. CDR1 and CDR2 from the germline V gene are MDHEN and SYDVKM.

DNA for the CDR3: TGTGCCAGCAGCTTAGGACTAGCGGGAGGGACAGATACGCAGTATTTT. This encodes CASSLGLAGGTDTQYF. The chain couples TRBV5-8 to TRBJ2-3; the match to TRBD2 covers 15 bases. V shed 2 bases and J 3 bases; nucleotides not matched to a gene: 1. Germline V CDR1 and CDR2: SGHTS, YDEGEE. The CDR3 is 16 amino acids.

The chain is built from TRBV10-3 and TRBJ2-2; D is possibly TRBD2 (6 bases). The CDR3 loop spans 12 amino acids. V lost 8 bases to trimming and J lost 4 bases, with 8 bases between them. Germline V CDR1 and CDR2: ENHRY, SYGVKD. The CDR3 DNA reads TGTGCCATCCGGGGAGGCACCGGGGAGCTGTTTTTT. Translation gives CAIRGGTGELFF.

The chain couples TRBV30 to TRBJ2-3, with unresolved D. Trimming cost V 2 bases and J 4 bases, with 7 bases left between them. Germline assignment: CDR1 GTSNPN and CDR2 SVGIG (reference sequence). This CDR3 is 12 amino acids long. CDR3: CAWSRGADTQYF. CDR3 nucleotides: TGTGCCTGGAGTAGAGGCGCAGATACGCAGTATTTT.

In the case of this clone: This CDR3 is also generated by other DNA sequences in the sample. The chain is built from TRBV5-1 and TRBJ2-7; either TRBD1 or TRBD2 may fit D (6 bases each). The CDR3 is made up of 13 amino acids. Germline CDR1 reads SGHRS; CDR2 reads YFSETQ. Trimming left V 3 bases short and J 4 bases short, with 11 bases between. The CDR3 bases are TGCGCCAGCAGCTCCGGGGGCGGGTACGAGCAGTACTTC. Protein: CASSSGGGYEQYF.

This clone was picked up one time. The genes are TRBV19 and TRBJ2-7, with no clear D. The CDR3 is 14 amino acids. Germline CDR1 and CDR2: LNHDA and SQIVND (reference sequence). V was pared by 2 bases and J by 5 bases, with 13 bases between. The CDR3 is CASSIPDQRDEQYF. In DNA form, the CDR3 reads TGTGCCAGTAGTATACCCGACCAACGGGACGAGCAGTACTTC.

This clone appeared a single time. The gene calls are TRBV28 and TRBJ1-5; TRBD1 might be the D (5 bases). Per germline, CDR1 MDHEN and CDR2 SYDVKM. With 6 bases removed from V and 3 bases from J, the gap between germline ends came to 15 bases. The CDR3 has 15 residues. The CDR3 DNA follows: TGTGCCAGCAGCCCCTGGGGGACCTCCAATCAGCCCCAGCATTTT. As protein: CASSPWGTSNQPQHF.

The V call is TRBV30, the J call TRBJ2-6; D gene uncertain. The CDR3 covers 12 residues. CDR1 GTSNPN and CDR2 SVGIG come from the germline V gene (reference sequence). Trimming shortened V by 3 bases and J by 0 bases, and 0 bases separated the two germline ends. The CDR3 loop is CAWSSGANVLTF. As DNA, the CDR3 is TGTGCCTGGAGCTCTGGGGCCAACGTCCTGACTTTC.

The V call is TRBV7-9, the J call TRBJ2-1, with 7 bases identical to TRBD2. There are 15 residues in the CDR3. Unmatched junction bases numbered 8, after V lost 5 bases and J lost 4 bases. The germline gives CDR1 SEHNR, CDR2 FQNEAQ (reference sequence). In DNA, the CDR3 is TGTGCCAGCAGCCCCGCTAGCGGCACATACAATGAGCAGTTCTTC. Residues: CASSPASGTYNEQFF.

The genes are TRBV15 and TRBJ2-5; TRBD1 matches at 10 bases. The V and J ends lost 5 bases and 5 bases, in that order; junction bases with no gene match: 5. The CDR3 spans 14 residues. Per germline, CDR1 LNHNV and CDR2 YYDKDF (reference sequence). In DNA form, the CDR3 reads TGTGCCACCAGCTCACGGGACAGGGGCGAGACCCAGTACTTC. It codes for CATSSRDRGETQYF.